Below, 12 T cell receptor beta chains from the same sample are listed, as sequenced in a study of graft-versus-host responses after intestinal transplantation. Clones were sequenced by immunoSEQ multiplex PCR, and TCRdb holds only the in-frame ones, with some missing. The sample carries about 94,000 clones, about 91% recorded once. No antigen has been assigned to these receptors. The material sequenced was unstimulated CD8+ T cells sorted from spleen or lymph node cells, taken before intestinal transplant. Every receptor here comes from a human donor who received an intestinal transplant.

This clone has a single count. Other nucleotide sequences in the sample specify the same CDR3. The chain joins TRBV19 to TRBJ1-1; no definite D call. This CDR3 is 12 amino acids long. CDR1 and CDR2 from the germline V gene are LNHDA and SQIVND (reference sequence). Trimming shortened V by 4 bases and J by 0 bases, and 3 bases separated the two germline ends. The CDR3 nucleotides read TGTGCCAGTAGTACTCTGAACACTGAAGCTTTCTTT. The encoded protein is CASSTLNTEAFF.

The V gene is TRBV19, the J gene TRBJ2-1; D is possibly TRBD2 (6 bases). CDR3 length equals 15 residues. Germline V gene lookup returns CDR1 LNHDA and CDR2 SQIVND (reference sequence). V lost 3 bases and J lost 6, with 15 bases in between. CDR3 in amino acids: CASSIRLVKGNEQFF. The CDR3 DNA sequence: TGTGCCAGTAGTATTCGACTAGTCAAAGGCAATGAGCAGTTCTTC.

The chain carries TRBV13 and TRBJ2-1, with D perhaps matching TRBD1 (6 bases). This CDR3 spans 12 amino acids. V was shortened by 4 bases and J by 9 bases, with 10 bases between the two germline ends. Germline CDR1 PRHDT, CDR2 FYEKMQ (reference sequence). CDR3 DNA: TGTGCCAGCAGCTCAGGGGTCAGTGAGCAGTTCTTC. It yields the protein CASSSGVSEQFF.

The chain recombines TRBV14 with TRBJ2-7, with a weak D call TRBD1 (6 bases). Germline loops: CDR1 SGHDN, CDR2 FVKESK. The CDR3 extends over 15 amino acids. V was cut by 5 bases and J by 2 bases, with 16 bases left in between. The CDR3 is CASSSSAGAAYEQYF. CDR3 sequence (DNA): TGTGCCAGCAGCTCCTCCGCAGGGGCGGCCTACGAGCAGTACTTC.

This chain joins TRBV19 and TRBJ1-4; 10 bases fit TRBD1. Germline V CDR1 and CDR2: LNHDA, SQIVND (reference sequence). CDR3 length equals 16 residues. V shed 6 bases and J 6 bases; nucleotides not matched to a gene: 10. CDR3 loop: CASRSGTGVLHEKLFF. The DNA of the CDR3 is TGTGCCAGTAGGTCCGGGACAGGGGTTCTCCATGAAAAACTGTTTTTT.

This clone has just a few counts. The CDR3 loop is CASSIYRGDEKLFF. CDR3 bases: TGTGCCAGCAGCATTTACAGGGGGGATGAAAAACTGTTTTTT. The genes are TRBV5-5 and TRBJ1-4; 8 nucleotides line up with TRBD1. Germline V lookup: CDR1 SGHKS, CDR2 YYEKEE (reference sequence). Germline trimming cut 4 bases from V and 6 bases from J; bases unmatched to any gene: 5. The CDR3 contains 14 residues.

In this sample, this clone turned up a few times. The same CDR3 is also encoded by other DNA sequences in this sample. The chain recombines TRBV30 with TRBJ1-1; D unclear. Germline values: CDR1 GTSNPN, CDR2 SVGIG (reference sequence). V lost 2 bases and J 1 base, leaving 5 bases between the germline ends. The CDR3 is made up of 12 amino acids. CDR3 coding DNA: TGTGCCTGGAGTCCCGGGAACACTGAAGCTTTCTTT. As protein: CAWSPGNTEAFF.

The chain joins TRBV27 to TRBJ2-1; 9 bases align to TRBD1. CDR1 is MNHEY, CDR2 SMNVEV, per germline (reference sequence). This CDR3 region has 14 residues. The V and J ends lost 8 bases and 3 bases, in that order; junction bases with no gene match: 5. As DNA, the CDR3 is TGTGCCAGCGGGGACAGGGAAGGCTACAATGAGCAGTTCTTC. Translated: CASGDREGYNEQFF.

The CDR3 DNA reads TGTGCCAGCAGTGAGACTAGCGGGGGGTCCTACAATGAGCAGTTCTTC. Protein: CASSETSGGSYNEQFF. V is TRBV2 and J is TRBJ2-1; TRBD2 matches at 13 bases. The germline CDR1 and CDR2 sequences are SNHLY and FYNNEI. The CDR3 totals 16 residues. The V and J ends lost 3 bases and 1 base, in that order; junction bases with no gene match: 0.

The rearrangement uses TRBV6-5 and TRBJ1-2, with D tentatively TRBD1 (5 bases). V was cut by 2 bases and J by 6 bases, with 13 bases left in between. The CDR3 length is 14 residues. Germline V CDR1 and CDR2: MNHEY, SVGAGI. This CDR3 is CASSYADAGDGYTF. In DNA, the CDR3 is TGTGCCAGCAGTTACGCCGACGCGGGGGATGGCTACACCTTC.

The CDR3 is CASSAVGEGGRGEQYF. CDR3 DNA sequence: TGTGCCAGCAGCGCCGTTGGAGAGGGTGGGAGAGGGGAGCAGTACTTC. The V and J genes are TRBV9 and TRBJ2-7, with D tentatively TRBD2 (5 bases). Germline CDR1 and CDR2: SGDLS and YYNGEE. This CDR3 has 16 residues. The V gene lost 3 bases and the J gene lost 7 bases, with 23 bases spanning the gap.

The chain uses TRBV7-9 and TRBJ2-1; D is uncertain. The CDR3 is 14 residues long. From germline, CDR1 is SEHNR and CDR2 FQNEAQ (reference sequence). Trimming took 0 bases from V and 0 from J, leaving 3 bases between them. CDR3 protein: CASSLASSYNEQFF. As DNA, the CDR3 is TGTGCCAGCAGCTTAGCGAGCTCCTACAATGAGCAGTTCTTC.